These 19 T cell receptor beta chains share one sample of origin, sequenced in a study of patients and donors after allogeneic stem cell transplantation (dated by TCRdb to the early 2020s). The receptor library was made with RT-PCR. The reads were generated on a NextSeq 550. In TCRdb, the public reads were trimmed at Q25 with fastp and aligned with MiXCR, with productive beta chains retained. Entries are consolidated by CDR3 protein sequence, retaining the most common genes and DNA. Within this sample are about 960,000 distinct CDR3 sequences, with approximately 18% of them counted one time only. About 6% of the sample goes to the ten largest clones. Sequences were obtained from blood, either unsorted or a sorted T cell fraction (not recorded which). The receptors originated from a human donor who was either an allogeneic HSCT recipient or a stem cell or donor lymphocyte infusion donor (not recorded which). It is not recorded whose cells these are; they may come from a transplant donor.

There are many counts of this clonotype. The chain links TRBV11-1 to TRBJ2-7; no definite D call. Germline CDR1 reads SGHAT; CDR2 reads FQDESV (reference sequence). V gave up 5 bases and J gave up 1 base, with 6 bases separating them. The CDR3 sequence is 12 residues long. CDR3 coding DNA: TGTGCCAGCAGCGCCGATTCCTACGAGCAGTACTTC. The encoded protein is CASSADSYEQYF.

This rearrangement joins TRBV27 to TRBJ2-7, with D possibly being TRBD1 or TRBD2 (6 bases each). The V end was cut by 1 base, the J end by 7 bases, with 14 bases between. CDR3 size: 14 residues. Germline V lookup: CDR1 MNHEY, CDR2 SMNVEV (reference sequence). Here the CDR3 reads CASSLWGASGEQYF. CDR3 sequence (DNA): TGTGCCAGCAGTTTATGGGGGGCATCGGGAGAGCAGTACTTC.

The chain recombines TRBV9 with TRBJ2-1; 8 nucleotides agree with TRBD2. The CDR3 loop spans 14 amino acids. Trimming cost V 6 bases and J 7 bases; bases outside gene matches: 9. Germline values: CDR1 SGDLS, CDR2 YYNGEE. This CDR3 is CASTPGTSRNEQFF. The CDR3 DNA sequence: TGTGCCAGCACCCCCGGGACTAGTAGGAATGAGCAGTTCTTC.

The rearrangement uses TRBV18 and TRBJ1-1; a possible D gene is TRBD1 (6 bases). The CDR3 runs 15 residues. The germline V gene encodes CDR1 KGHSH and CDR2 LQKENI. V was pared by 6 bases and J by 1 base, with 15 bases between. CDR3 sequence: CASSPLQGKNTEAFF. The CDR3 DNA follows: TGTGCCAGCTCCCCCCTACAGGGTAAGAACACTGAAGCTTTCTTT.

The DNA of the CDR3 is TGTGCCAGCAGCTTAAAAAGCACCCGATACAATGAGCAGTTCTTC. Amino acids: CASSLKSTRYNEQFF. The genes are TRBV7-9 and TRBJ2-1; no reliable D call. The CDR3 covers 15 residues. The germline gives CDR1 SEHNR, CDR2 FQNEAQ (reference sequence). V lost 2 bases and J lost 4, with 12 bases in between.

The chain uses TRBV12-3 or TRBV12-4 and TRBJ2-4; D remains unclear. The CDR3 length is 16 residues. Trimming removed 1 base from V and 1 base from J, with 11 bases in between. The CDR3 sequence is CASSLEGRRAKNIQYF. The CDR3 bases are TGTGCCAGCAGTTTAGAAGGACGCCGGGCCAAAAACATTCAGTACTTC.

This clonotype was picked up a small number of times. The chain couples TRBV11-2 to TRBJ1-4; D is unresolved. The CDR3 sequence is 14 residues long. V was shortened by 1 base and J by 10 bases, with 13 bases between the two germline ends. Germline assignment: CDR1 SGHAT and CDR2 FQNNGV. DNA for the CDR3: TGTGCCAGCAGCTTAGCCAGCCTTAGGGCAAAACTGTTTTTT. It codes for CASSLASLRAKLFF.

This clonotype has a handful of counts. The DNA of the CDR3 is TGCGCCAGCAAGGTAGGGGGCCTGTCTGAGCAGTTCTTC. Its protein is CASKVGGLSEQFF. The chain joins TRBV5-1 to TRBJ2-1; TRBD1 aligns across 7 bases. CDR1 is SGHRS and CDR2 is YFSETQ in the germline V gene. CDR3 length: 13 amino acids. Trimming removed 6 bases from V and 9 bases from J; junction bases left unmatched: 9.

In this sample, this clonotype turned up a few times. The chain uses TRBV20-1 and TRBJ1-5; D not resolved. Germline V CDR1 and CDR2: DFQATT, SNEGSKA (reference sequence). V lost 4 bases to trimming and J lost 3 bases, with 7 bases between them. The CDR3 has 12 amino acids. CDR3 residues: CSAMEFNQPQHF. In DNA form, the CDR3 reads TGCAGTGCTATGGAGTTCAATCAGCCCCAGCATTTT.

This clonotype was counted only a few times. The chain has TRBV5-8 and TRBJ1-1; perhaps TRBD1 as D (6 bases). The CDR3 sequence is 14 residues long. Trimming removed 4 bases at V and 3 bases at J, with 13 bases between. CDR1 is SGHTS and CDR2 is YDEGEE in the germline V gene. CDR3 nucleotide sequence: TGTGCCAGCAGCCCAAAAGGGGGGTACACTGAAGCTTTCTTT. Residues: CASSPKGGYTEAFF.

This clonotype has ten or more counts. The genes are TRBV12-3 or TRBV12-4 and TRBJ2-1; D is ambiguous. V was cut by 5 bases and J by 5 bases, with 10 bases left in between. The CDR3 loop spans 13 amino acids. In nucleotides, the CDR3 is TGTGCCAGCAGTAGGCCCCTAGACAATGAGCAGTTCTTC. As protein: CASSRPLDNEQFF.

V gene TRBV2 combines with J gene TRBJ2-1; possible D gene TRBD1, 6 bases. The CDR3 sequence is 14 residues long. The ends were cut back, 7 bases at V and 6 bases at J, with 16 bases in the middle. CDR1 SNHLY and CDR2 FYNNEI come from the germline V gene. CDR3 DNA: TGTGCCAGCACTGGCAGGGGTACACGCAATGAGCAGTTCTTC. Translating it yields CASTGRGTRNEQFF.

The table lists this clonotype with a few counts. The gene calls are TRBV20-1 and TRBJ2-3, with 10 bases aligning to TRBD2. Germline lookup yields CDR1 DFQATT and CDR2 SNEGSKA (reference sequence). V shed 8 bases, J shed 0 bases, and the junction held 8 bases outside the gene matches. This CDR3 region has 15 residues. The DNA for the CDR3 is TGCAGTCGAACGCTAGCGGGAGCTAGCACAGATACGCAGTATTTT. Translating gives CSRTLAGASTDTQYF.

V is TRBV5-1 and J is TRBJ2-7, with a possible D match to TRBD2 (7 bases). This CDR3 region has 13 residues. From germline, CDR1 is SGHRS and CDR2 YFSETQ. Trimming removed 3 bases at V and 12 bases at J, with 19 bases between. For the CDR3, the DNA is TGCGCCAGCAGCTCGATGGAGGGGGGGGTGACGTACTTC. It codes for CASSSMEGGVTYF.

A few counts support this clonotype. This chain joins TRBV5-1 and TRBJ1-1; D is possibly TRBD1 (6 bases). Germline CDR1 reads SGHRS; CDR2 reads YFSETQ. The CDR3 sequence is 16 residues long. V shed 2 bases and J shed 0 bases, with 14 bases lying between them. The CDR3 reads CASSFVQGSVNTEAFF. The DNA for the CDR3 is TGCGCCAGCAGCTTCGTACAGGGCTCGGTGAACACTGAAGCTTTCTTT.

This clonotype occurred a few times. The rearrangement links TRBV7-8 to TRBJ2-7; no clear D. V gave up 1 base and J gave up 11 bases, with 9 bases separating them. The germline CDR1 and CDR2 sequences are SGHVS and FQNEAQ. The CDR3 is 11 residues long. This chain's CDR3 is CASSLGTNEYF. The CDR3 nucleotides read TGTGCCAGCAGCTTAGGAACTAATGAGTACTTC.

A few counts support this clonotype. V usage is TRBV29-1 and J usage is TRBJ2-5; D is perhaps TRBD2 (7 bases). In germline, CDR1 is SQVTM, CDR2 ANQGSEA. V was cut by 2 bases and J by 7 bases, with 11 bases left in between. CDR3 length equals 12 residues. CDR3 DNA: TGCAGCGTTGAATGGGGGGGCGGGACCCAGTACTTC. This encodes CSVEWGGGTQYF.

This clonotype was observed many times. The chain is built from TRBV4-3 and TRBJ1-4; D is ambiguous. CDR1 and CDR2 from the germline V gene are LGHNA and YSLEER. The length of the CDR3 is 14 residues. Trimming stripped 4 bases from V and 4 bases from J, with 10 bases between. This CDR3 is CASSPAVGNEKLFF. Written as DNA, the CDR3 is TGCGCCAGCAGCCCAGCTGTGGGTAATGAAAAACTGTTTTTT.

The sample holds a few counts of this clonotype. V usage is TRBV10-3 and J usage is TRBJ1-3, with D unresolved. V gave up 7 bases and J gave up 4 bases, with 11 bases separating them. The CDR3 totals 13 residues. CDR1 and CDR2 (germline): ENHRY, SYGVKD. CDR3 nucleotides: TGTGCCATCATGGGCCAGGCCGGAAACACCATATATTTT. Translation: CAIMGQAGNTIYF.